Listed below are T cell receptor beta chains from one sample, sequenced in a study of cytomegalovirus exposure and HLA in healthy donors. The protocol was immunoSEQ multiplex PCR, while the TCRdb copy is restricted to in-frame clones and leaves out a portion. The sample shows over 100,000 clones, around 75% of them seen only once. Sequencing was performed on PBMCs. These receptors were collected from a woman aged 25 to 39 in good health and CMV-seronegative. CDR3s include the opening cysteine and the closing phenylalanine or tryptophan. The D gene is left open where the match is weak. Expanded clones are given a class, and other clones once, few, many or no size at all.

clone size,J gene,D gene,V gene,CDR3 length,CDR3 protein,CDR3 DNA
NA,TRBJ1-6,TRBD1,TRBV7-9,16,CASSLGAGQGNSPLHF,TGTGCCAGCAGCTTAGGTGCGGGACAGGGGAATTCACCCCTCCACTTT
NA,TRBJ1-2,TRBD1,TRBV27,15,CASSLTGRGHNGYTF,TGTGCCAGCAGTTTAACGGGCAGGGGGCATAATGGCTACACCTTC
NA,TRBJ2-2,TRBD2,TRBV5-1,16,CASSLGLAGDGGELFF,TGCGCCAGCAGCCTCGGACTAGCGGGAGATGGGGGGGAGCTGTTTTTT
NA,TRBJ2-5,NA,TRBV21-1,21,CASSKEQCSVGYRQSQETQYF,TGTGCCAGCAGCAAAGAACAATGCTCGGTAGGGTACCGACAGAGCCAAGAGACCCAGTACTTC
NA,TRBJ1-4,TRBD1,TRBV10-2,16,CASSESIGTGGEKLFF,TGCGCCAGCAGTGAGAGCATCGGGACAGGGGGCGAAAAACTGTTTTTT
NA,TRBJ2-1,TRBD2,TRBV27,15,CASSFGGGLNNEQFF,TGTGCCAGCAGTTTTGGCGGGGGGCTCAACAATGAGCAGTTCTTC
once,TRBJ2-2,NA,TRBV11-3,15,CATTLGGHRTGELFF,TGTGCCACAACGTTGGGGGGGCACAGGACCGGGGAGCTGTTTTTT
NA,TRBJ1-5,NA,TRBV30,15,CAWSVILFSNQPQHF,TGTGCCTGGAGTGTGATCCTATTTAGCAATCAGCCCCAGCATTTT
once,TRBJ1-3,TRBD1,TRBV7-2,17,CASSTRRQGTSGNTIYF,TGTGCCAGCAGCACCCGCCGACAGGGTACCTCTGGAAACACCATATATTTT
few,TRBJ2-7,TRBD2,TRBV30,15,CAWSVPGLASYEQYF,TGTGCCTGGAGTGTACCGGGACTAGCCTCCTACGAGCAGTACTTC
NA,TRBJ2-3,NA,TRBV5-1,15,CASAPKGDRTDTQYF,TGCGCCAGCGCCCCAAAGGGGGATCGCACAGATACGCAGTATTTT
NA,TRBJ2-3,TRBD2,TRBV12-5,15,CASSPREGASDTQYF,TGTGCTAGTAGCCCGCGGGAGGGGGCCTCAGATACGCAGTATTTT
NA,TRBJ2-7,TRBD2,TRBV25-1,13,CASSSGGPYEQYF,TGTGCCAGCTCCAGCGGGGGACCCTACGAGCAGTACTTC
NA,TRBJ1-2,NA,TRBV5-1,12,CASSHSQDGYTF,TGCGCCAGCAGCCACAGTCAGGATGGCTACACCTTC
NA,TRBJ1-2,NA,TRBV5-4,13,CASSLVGGDGYTF,TGTGCCAGCAGCTTGGTGGGGGGTGATGGCTACACCTTC
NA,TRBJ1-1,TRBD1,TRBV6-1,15,CASSSRTGRGTEAFF,TGTGCCAGCAGCTCCCGGACAGGGAGAGGCACTGAAGCTTTCTTT
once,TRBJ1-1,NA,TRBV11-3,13,CASSFGQNTEAFF,TGTGCCAGCAGCTTCGGACAGAACACTGAAGCTTTCTTT
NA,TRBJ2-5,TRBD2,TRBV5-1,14,CASSSGEGQETQYF,TGCGCCAGCAGCTCCGGGGAGGGTCAAGAGACCCAGTACTTC
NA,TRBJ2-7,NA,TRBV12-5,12,CASGVSRAEQYF,TGTGCTAGTGGGGTTTCGAGGGCCGAGCAGTACTTC
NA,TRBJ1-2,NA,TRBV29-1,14,CSVEETAGLYGYTF,TGCAGCGTTGAAGAAACGGCAGGGCTCTATGGCTACACCTTC
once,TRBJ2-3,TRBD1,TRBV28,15,CASSRTGGAQDTQYF,TGTGCCAGCAGCAGGACAGGAGGTGCACAAGATACGCAGTATTTT
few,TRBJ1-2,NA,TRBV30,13,CAWSTDGRGGYTF,TGTGCCTGGAGTACAGACGGGAGGGGTGGCTACACCTTC
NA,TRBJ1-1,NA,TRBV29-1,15,CSVEEALRSNTEAFF,TGCAGCGTTGAAGAGGCCCTCAGGTCTAACACTGAAGCTTTCTTT
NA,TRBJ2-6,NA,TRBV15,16,CATSSRQNSGANVLTF,TGTGCCACCAGCTCCCGACAGAACTCTGGGGCCAACGTCCTGACTTTC
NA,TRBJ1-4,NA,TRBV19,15,CASSTQQGTNEKLFF,TGTGCCAGTAGTACGCAACAGGGAACTAATGAAAAACTGTTTTTT
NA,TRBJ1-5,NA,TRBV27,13,CASSLQGNQPQHF,TGTGCCAGCAGTTTGCAGGGAAATCAGCCCCAGCATTTT
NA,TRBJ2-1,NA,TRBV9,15,CASSVDQGEDNEQFF,TGTGCCAGCAGCGTAGACCAGGGGGAGGACAATGAGCAGTTCTTC
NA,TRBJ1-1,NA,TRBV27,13,CASSHGRGTEAFF,TGTGCCAGCAGCCACGGAAGGGGTACTGAAGCTTTCTTT
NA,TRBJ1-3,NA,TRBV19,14,CASTPILAVNTIYF,TGTGCCAGTACCCCTATTCTAGCCGTAAACACCATATATTTT
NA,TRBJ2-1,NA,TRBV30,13,CASTSGHYNEQFF,TGTGCCTCAACAAGCGGGCACTACAATGAGCAGTTCTTC
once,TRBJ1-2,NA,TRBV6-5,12,CASSPNNYGYTF,TGTGCCAGCAGTCCCAATAACTATGGCTACACCTTC
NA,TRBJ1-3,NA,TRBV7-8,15,CASSPPGGSGNTIYF,TGTGCCAGCAGCCCACCGGGAGGCTCTGGAAACACCATATATTTT
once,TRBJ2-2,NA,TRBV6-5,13,CASTRQNTGELFF,TGTGCCAGCACCCGACAGAACACCGGGGAGCTGTTTTTT
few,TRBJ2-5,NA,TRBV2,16,CASSGLGGAVGETQYF,TGTGCCAGCAGTGGGTTGGGGGGAGCTGTTGGAGAGACCCAGTACTTC
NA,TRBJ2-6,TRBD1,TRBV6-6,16,CASSSADRAGANVLTF,TGTGCCAGCAGTTCCGCCGACAGGGCTGGGGCCAACGTCCTGACTTTC
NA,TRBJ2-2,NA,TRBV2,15,CASSDDTGNTGELFF,TGTGCCAGCAGCGATGATACCGGGAACACCGGGGAGCTGTTTTTT
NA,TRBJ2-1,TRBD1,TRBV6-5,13,CASSRTGYNEQFF,TGTGCCAGCAGCCGGACAGGCTACAATGAGCAGTTCTTC
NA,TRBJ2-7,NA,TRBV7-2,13,CASSFPSSREQYF,TGTGCCAGCAGCTTTCCCTCTTCTAGGGAGCAGTACTTC
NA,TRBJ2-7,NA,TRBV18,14,CASSPTTLAYEQYF,TGTGCCAGCTCACCGACAACTTTGGCCTACGAGCAGTACTTC
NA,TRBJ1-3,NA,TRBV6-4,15,CASTGQTESGNTIYF,TGTGCCAGCACCGGACAAACAGAGTCCGGAAACACCATATATTTT
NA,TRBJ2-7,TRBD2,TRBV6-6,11,CASGTSALQYF,TGTGCCAGCGGAACTAGCGCTTTGCAGTACTTC
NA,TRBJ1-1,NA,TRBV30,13,CAWRVEVNTEAFF,TGTGCCTGGAGGGTGGAGGTAAACACTGAAGCTTTCTTT
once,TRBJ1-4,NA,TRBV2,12,CASLGQYEKLFF,TGTGCCAGCCTTGGACAGTATGAAAAACTGTTTTTT
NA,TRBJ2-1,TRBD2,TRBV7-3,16,CASSLTLAGGDNEQFF,TGTGCCAGCAGCTTAACGCTGGCGGGGGGGGACAATGAGCAGTTCTTC
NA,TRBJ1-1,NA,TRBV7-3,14,CASSLNPEGTEAFF,TGTGCCAGCAGCTTAAACCCCGAGGGCACTGAAGCTTTCTTT
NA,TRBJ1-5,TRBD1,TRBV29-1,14,CSSRQGVGNQPQHF,TGCAGCTCCCGACAGGGGGTTGGCAATCAGCCCCAGCATTTT
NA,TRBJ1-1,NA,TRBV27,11,CASQEGAEAFF,TGTGCCAGTCAAGAGGGAGCTGAAGCTTTCTTT
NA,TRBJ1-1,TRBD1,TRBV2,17,CASREYFLSDRGTEAFF,TGTGCCAGCAGAGAATACTTCCTCTCGGACAGGGGCACTGAAGCTTTCTTT
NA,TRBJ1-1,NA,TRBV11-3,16,CASSLESTRMNTEAFF,TGTGCCAGCAGCTTGGAGTCAACCCGTATGAACACTGAAGCTTTCTTT
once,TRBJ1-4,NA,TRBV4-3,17,CASSQDPGTGSNEKLFF,TGCGCCAGCAGCCAAGATCCCGGTACGGGAAGTAATGAAAAACTGTTTTTT
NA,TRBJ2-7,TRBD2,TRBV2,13,CASIGTGGYEQYF,TGTGCCAGCATCGGGACGGGAGGGTACGAGCAGTACTTC
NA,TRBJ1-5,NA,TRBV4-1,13,CASSQDSRQPQHF,TGCGCCAGCAGCCAAGATTCCCGGCAGCCCCAGCATTTT
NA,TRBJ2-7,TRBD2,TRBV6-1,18,CASSARLAGSLPPYEQYF,TGTGCCAGCAGTGCCAGACTAGCGGGATCCCTACCCCCCTACGAGCAGTACTTC
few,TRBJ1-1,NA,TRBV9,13,CASSVGSGAEAFF,TGTGCCAGCAGCGTGGGATCAGGGGCTGAAGCTTTCTTT
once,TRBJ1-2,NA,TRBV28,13,CASTTVTGYGYTF,TGTGCCAGCACCACAGTGACAGGCTATGGCTACACCTTC